This T cell receptor beta chain was identified during a study of preoperative IRX-2 immunotherapy in early breast cancer. Described treatment: preoperative locoregional IRX-2 cytokine immunotherapy. Patients received preoperative, locoregional IRX-2 cytokine immunotherapy in a phase Ib study. Measured with immunoSEQ multiplex PCR; TCRdb has only the in-frame clones, and not every one. The table lists approximately 26,000 clones, about four fifths of them singletons, with 2% to 2.5% in the top ten. This clonotype was sampled from a human donor with breast cancer. The sample here was lymph node tissue, taken before IRX-2 immunotherapy.

The CDR3 here is CASSQDHNSPNEKLFF. CDR3 nucleotides: TGTGCCAGCAGCCAAGATCATAACAGCCCGAATGAAAAACTGTTTTTT. The chain uses TRBV14 and TRBJ1-4, with no clear D. Germline-derived CDR1 and CDR2 are SGHDN and FVKESK. Between the trimmed V and J ends, which lost 0 bases and 5 bases, there was a span of 13 bases. The CDR3 is made up of 16 amino acids. The full variable domain, its missing parts supplied by reference TRBV14 and TRBJ1-4, is EAGVTQFPSHSVIEKGQTVTLRCDPISGHDNLYWYRRVMGKEIKFLLHFVKESKQDESGMPNNRFLAERTGGTYSTLKVQPAELEDSGVYFCASSQDHNSPNEKLFFGSGTQLSVL.